These 17 T cell receptor beta chains came from one sample sequenced in a study of blood T cell repertoires in COVID-19. Produced via immunoSEQ multiplex PCR; TCRdb's table is partial and in-frame only. The sample holds about 74,000 clones, 90% seen once. Sequencing was carried out using peripheral blood. Receptors originate from a human donor in a cohort sampled during active COVID-19.

The chain is built from TRBV5-4 and TRBJ2-5; TRBD1 might be the D (6 bases). The germline V gene has CDR1 SGHNT and CDR2 YYREEE (reference sequence). V was trimmed by 4 bases and J by 1 base, leaving 11 bases between them. This CDR3 spans 14 amino acids. The chain's CDR3 is CASSVSGAQETQYF. For the CDR3, the DNA is TGTGCCAGCAGCGTCTCAGGGGCCCAAGAGACCCAGTACTTC.

This clone showed up just once. The genes are TRBV18 and TRBJ1-1; tentatively, D is TRBD1 (6 bases). This CDR3 has 15 amino acids. V lost 2 bases, J lost 1 base, and 11 bases lay in between. Germline V CDR1 and CDR2: KGHSH, LQKENI. For the CDR3, the DNA is TGTGCCAGCTCACCAACAGGGACAACGAACACTGAAGCTTTCTTT. Encoded protein: CASSPTGTTNTEAFF. The variable domain in full, with the rest retrieved from reference TRBV18 and TRBJ1-1, is NAGVMQNPRHLVRRRGQEARLRCSPMKGHSHVYWYRQLPEEGLKFMVYLQKENIIDESGMPKERFSAEFPKEGPSILRIQQVVRGDSAAYFCASSPTGTTNTEAFFGQGTRLTVV.

The rearrangement joins TRBV6-5 to TRBJ1-5; D not certain. The V gene's germline CDR1 is MNHEY and CDR2 SVGAGI. Trimming took 0 bases from V and 7 from J, leaving 7 bases between them. CDR3 size: 13 residues. CDR3 bases: TGTGCCAGCAGTTACTCGAGTTTGCAGCCCCAGCATTTT. Amino acid sequence: CASSYSSLQPQHF.

This clone was counted a single time. The chain links TRBV19 to TRBJ2-6; 8 bases fit TRBD1. Germline V gene data show CDR1 as LNHDA and CDR2 as SQIVND (reference sequence). With 5 bases clipped from V and 4 bases from J, the junction kept 7 bases outside the gene matches. CDR3 length: 16 amino acids. In DNA form, the CDR3 reads TGTGCCAGTAGTGTGGACAGGGTGTTCGGGGCCAACGTCCTGACTTTC. Residues: CASSVDRVFGANVLTF. Filled out from reference TRBV19 and TRBJ2-6, the complete variable domain reads DGGITQSPKYLFRKEGQNVTLSCEQNLNHDAMYWYRQDPGQGLRLIYYSQIVNDFQKGDIAEGYSVSREKKESFPLTVTSAQKNPTAFYLCASSVDRVFGANVLTFGAGSRLTVL.

The CDR3 region is CASSSEGANYGYTF. DNA of the CDR3: TGTGCCAGCAGCAGCGAGGGAGCTAACTATGGCTACACCTTC. The chain combines TRBV5-4 with TRBJ1-2; D not resolved. Germline CDR1 reads SGHNT; CDR2 reads YYREEE (reference sequence). This CDR3 has 14 residues. Trimming cost V 4 bases and J 0 bases, with 10 bases left between them.

This rearrangement joins TRBV4-1 to TRBJ2-6; 10 bases fit TRBD1. With V trimmed by 9 bases and J by 3 bases, 8 bases remained unmatched. Per the germline V gene, CDR1 is MGHRA and CDR2 is YSYEKL. This CDR3 has 16 amino acids. CDR3 nucleotide sequence: TGCGCCAGAGGCGGGGACAGGGGAGTTGGGGCCAACGTCCTGACTTTC. Residues: CARGGDRGVGANVLTF.

The rearrangement links TRBV4-1 to TRBJ2-7; 13 bases agree with TRBD2. V shed 4 bases and J 7 bases; nucleotides not matched to a gene: 1. The germline V gene encodes CDR1 MGHRA and CDR2 YSYEKL. This CDR3 spans 13 amino acids. This CDR3 reads CASSRLAGGEQYF. The CDR3 region has the DNA TGCGCCAGCAGCCGACTAGCGGGAGGTGAGCAGTACTTC.

The J gene is TRBJ2-3, the V gene TRBV9, with 10 bases aligning to TRBD1. Germline CDR1 reads SGDLS; CDR2 reads YYNGEE. Trimming cost V 1 base and J 8 bases; bases outside gene matches: 7. CDR3 length: 15 amino acids. The CDR3 reads CASSVTTGGVGTQYF. The CDR3 region has the DNA TGTGCCAGCAGCGTAACGACAGGGGGCGTTGGTACGCAGTATTTT.

The chain links TRBV5-1 to TRBJ2-1, with a weak D call TRBD1 (5 bases). Germline V gives CDR1 SGHRS, CDR2 YFSETQ. CDR3 length equals 16 residues. V lost 0 bases and J 3 bases, leaving 13 bases between the germline ends. This chain's CDR3 is CASSLGGRVNYNEQFF. As DNA, the CDR3 is TGCGCCAGCAGCTTGGGAGGCAGGGTTAACTACAATGAGCAGTTCTTC. Variable domain in full (rest from reference TRBV5-1 and TRBJ2-1): KAGVTQTPRYLIKTRGQQVTLSCSPISGHRSVSWYQQTPGQGLQFLFEYFSETQRNKGNFPGRFSGRQFSNSRSEMNVSTLELGDSALYLCASSLGGRVNYNEQFFGPGTRLTVL.

The chain carries TRBV6-5 and TRBJ1-2, with D possibly matching TRBD1 (6 bases). From germline, CDR1 is MNHEY and CDR2 SVGAGI. This CDR3 is 13 amino acids long. V was cut by 3 bases and J by 8 bases, with 13 bases left in between. Written as DNA, the CDR3 is TGTGCCAGCAGTTATGGGGGGGCGGGAGGCTACACCTTC. Amino acids: CASSYGGAGGYTF.

The J gene is TRBJ2-1, the V gene TRBV29-1; 12 bases match TRBD2. Germline assignment: CDR1 SQVTM and CDR2 ANQGSEA. The CDR3 totals 11 residues. Trimming cost V 4 bases and J 14 bases; bases outside gene matches: 3. In DNA form, the CDR3 reads TGCAGCGTTGGGACTAGCGGGGAGGAGTTCTTC. Its translation is CSVGTSGEEFF.

This clone was observed once. V and J are TRBV19 and TRBJ2-5; D perhaps matches TRBD2 (5 bases). Germline assignment: CDR1 LNHDA and CDR2 SQIVND (reference sequence). This CDR3 contains 13 residues. The V gene lost 9 bases and the J gene lost 1 base, with 12 bases spanning the gap. In DNA, the CDR3 is TGTGCCAGCGGGGTGGTCGGCCAAGAGACCCAGTACTTC. This sequence encodes CASGVVGQETQYF. The full variable domain, with the rest looked up from reference TRBV19 and TRBJ2-5, is DGGITQSPKYLFRKEGQNVTLSCEQNLNHDAMYWYRQDPGQGLRLIYYSQIVNDFQKGDIAEGYSVSREKKESFPLTVTSAQKNPTAFYLCASGVVGQETQYFGPGTRLLVL.

J is TRBJ1-2 and V is TRBV5-4; 8 positions match TRBD1. Losses at the gene ends were 5 bases for V and 2 bases for J; bases not matched to a gene: 8. In germline, CDR1 is SGHNT, CDR2 YYREEE (reference sequence). CDR3 length: 15 residues. The CDR3 reads CASSVRQGRNYGYTF. The CDR3 DNA is TGTGCCAGCAGTGTCAGACAGGGGCGAAACTATGGCTACACCTTC.

V is TRBV11-3 and J is TRBJ2-2; the match to TRBD1 covers 9 bases. The germline gives CDR1 SGHNT, CDR2 YENEEA. V shed 4 bases and J 5 bases; nucleotides not matched to a gene: 5. The CDR3 contains 15 residues. CDR3 protein: CASSSGQGRTGELFF. In nucleotides, the CDR3 is TGTGCCAGCAGCTCCGGACAGGGGAGGACCGGGGAGCTGTTTTTT.

This clone occurred once. The rearrangement links TRBV14 to TRBJ2-2, with TRBD1 as a possible D gene (5 bases). This CDR3 region has 14 residues. The V and J ends lost 1 base and 7 bases respectively, with 10 bases between them. Germline CDR1 is SGHDN and CDR2 is FVKESK. The DNA of the CDR3 is TGTGCCAGCAGCCAAGGTTGGGGCAGCGGGGAGCTGTTTTTT. This sequence encodes CASSQGWGSGELFF.

This sequence joins TRBV5-6 and TRBJ2-7, with 7 bases fitting TRBD1. Germline-derived CDR1 and CDR2 are SGHDT and YYEEEE. The CDR3 is made up of 16 amino acids. The ends lost 4 bases at V and 7 bases at J; junction bases unmatched: 17. CDR3 in DNA: TGTGCCAGCAGCACGACCTGGGCAGGGGGTAATGGGGAGCAGTACTTC. Its translation is CASSTTWAGGNGEQYF. Based on the CDR3 plus reference TRBV5-6 and TRBJ2-7, the full variable domain is DAGVTQSPTHLIKTRGQQVTLRCSPKSGHDTVSWYQQALGQGPQFIFQYYEEEERQRGNFPDRFSGHQFPNYSSELNVNALLLGDSALYLCASSTTWAGGNGEQYFGPGTRLTVT.

This clone appeared a few times. V usage is TRBV3-1 (or the pseudogene TRBV3-2) and J usage is TRBJ2-7, with 8 positions matching TRBD2. CDR3 length: 16 residues. V trimming: 1 base; J trimming: 3 bases; junction bases outside the gene matches: 8. Germline-derived CDR1 and CDR2 are LGHDT and YNNKEL (reference sequence). In nucleotides, the CDR3 is TGTGCCAGCAGCCAAGGGACTAGCTTTCGTAACTACGAGCAGTACTTC. Encoded protein: CASSQGTSFRNYEQYF.